Presented here are 19 T cell receptor beta chains from one specimen sequenced in a study of blood T cell repertoires in COVID-19. Measured with immunoSEQ multiplex PCR; TCRdb has only the in-frame clones, and not every one. This table has a few hundred thousand clones, around 90% appearing once. The sequenced sample consisted of PBMCs or T cells enriched from blood (not recorded which). The source is a woman younger than 35 with acute COVID-19.

V usage is TRBV7-2 and J usage is TRBJ2-7; 14 nucleotides agree with TRBD2. Per the germline V gene, CDR1 is SGHTA and CDR2 is FQGNSA. This CDR3 comprises 17 residues. Trimming cost V 5 bases and J 3 bases; bases outside gene matches: 9. This CDR3 is CASSPYLTSGRVYEQYF. Written as DNA, the CDR3 is TGTGCCAGCAGCCCTTACTTGACTAGCGGGAGGGTCTACGAGCAGTACTTC.

The chain carries TRBV6-1 and TRBJ1-4; weak D call: TRBD1 (5 bases). Trimming left V 2 bases short and J 0 bases short, with 10 bases between. In germline, CDR1 is MNHNS, CDR2 SASEGT. The CDR3 consists of 16 residues. Written as DNA, the CDR3 is TGTGCCAGCAGTGAACGACAGCTTACAACTAATGAAAAACTGTTTTTT. Its translation is CASSERQLTTNEKLFF.

The genes are TRBV6-1 and TRBJ2-7, with a tentative D call TRBD1 (5 bases). The CDR3 covers 14 residues. With 2 bases removed from V and 1 base from J, the gap between germline ends came to 9 bases. CDR1 MNHNS and CDR2 SASEGT come from the germline V gene. In DNA, the CDR3 is TGTGCCAGCAGTGAAACAGGCCCATCCTACGAGCAGTACTTC. This gives the protein CASSETGPSYEQYF.

The chain joins TRBV19 to TRBJ1-1; TRBD1 might be the D (5 bases). Trimming stripped 4 bases from V and 2 bases from J, with 11 bases between. The CDR3 extends over 14 amino acids. CDR1 is LNHDA and CDR2 is SQIVND in the germline V gene (reference sequence). CDR3 protein: CASSTGGLNTEAFF. DNA for the CDR3: TGTGCCAGTAGTACTGGGGGACTTAACACTGAAGCTTTCTTT. The full variable domain, with the rest looked up from reference TRBV19 and TRBJ1-1, is DGGITQSPKYLFRKEGQNVTLSCEQNLNHDAMYWYRQDPGQGLRLIYYSQIVNDFQKGDIAEGYSVSREKKESFPLTVTSAQKNPTAFYLCASSTGGLNTEAFFGQGTRLTVV.

In DNA, the CDR3 is TGTGCCAGCAGTTCCCTTACAAGCAGGGGGCTCGAGCAGTACTTC. Its translation: CASSSLTSRGLEQYF. This chain joins TRBV6-5 and TRBJ2-7, with 8 bases lining up with TRBD1. CDR1 and CDR2 (germline): MNHEY, SVGAGI. The CDR3 loop spans 15 amino acids. Germline trimming cut 4 bases from V and 6 bases from J; bases unmatched to any gene: 11.

This rearrangement joins TRBV3-1 (or the pseudogene TRBV3-2) to TRBJ2-1, with 10 bases matching TRBD2. J was trimmed by 5 bases and V by 4 bases; bases with no gene match: 8. Germline CDR1 and CDR2: LGHDT and YNNKEL (reference sequence). The CDR3 is 16 amino acids. This chain's CDR3 is CASSLWTSGNHNEQFF. Here the CDR3 DNA reads TGTGCCAGCAGCCTTTGGACTAGCGGAAACCACAATGAGCAGTTCTTC.

This chain joins TRBV2 and TRBJ1-5; 8 bases agree with TRBD1. Germline V gene sequence: CDR1 SNHLY, CDR2 FYNNEI. The CDR3 covers 18 residues. V lost 8 bases, J lost 0 bases, and 15 bases stayed unmatched. The CDR3 protein is CASDSKGTGKDSNQPQHF. The CDR3 DNA is TGTGCCAGCGACTCGAAGGGGACAGGAAAAGATAGCAATCAGCCCCAGCATTTT.

The chain employs TRBV20-1 and TRBJ2-7, with TRBD2 matching over 10 bases. V dropped 5 bases and J dropped 6; count of bases not matched to a gene: 1. Per the germline V gene, CDR1 is DFQATT and CDR2 is SNEGSKA (reference sequence). The CDR3 runs to 11 residues. The CDR3 loop is CSALAGGEQYF. The CDR3 DNA reads as TGCAGTGCTTTAGCGGGAGGCGAGCAGTACTTC.

The chain links TRBV6-5 to TRBJ2-1, with 8 bases identical to TRBD2. Germline values: CDR1 MNHEY, CDR2 SVGAGI. J lost 0 bases, V lost 8 bases, and 6 bases had no gene match. The CDR3 contains 15 residues. The CDR3 sequence: CASPKREPSYNEQFF. The DNA for the CDR3 is TGTGCCAGCCCCAAGCGGGAGCCCTCCTACAATGAGCAGTTCTTC.

The rearrangement links TRBV7-3 to TRBJ2-2, with D uncertain. The CDR3 consists of 13 residues. Per the germline V gene, CDR1 is SGHTA and CDR2 is FQGTGA. V lost 1 base and J lost 7, with 7 bases in between. The CDR3, as DNA: TGTGCCAGCAGCTTAAATCAGGACGGGGAGCTGTTTTTT. Translated: CASSLNQDGELFF.

The genes are TRBV13 and TRBJ2-1; 8 bases line up with TRBD2. CDR1 and CDR2 (germline): PRHDT, FYEKMQ (reference sequence). This CDR3 comprises 17 residues. With 4 bases clipped from V and 1 base from J, the junction kept 9 bases outside the gene matches. CDR3 in amino acids: CASSSSGSLGSYNEQFF. As DNA, the CDR3 is TGTGCCAGCAGCTCGAGCGGGAGTCTCGGATCCTACAATGAGCAGTTCTTC. The whole variable domain, filled in from reference TRBV13 and TRBJ2-1, reads AAGVIQSPRHLIKEKRETATLKCYPIPRHDTVYWYQQGPGQDPQFLISFYEKMQSDKGSIPDRFSAQQFSDYHSELNMSSLELGDSALYFCASSSSGSLGSYNEQFFGPGTRLTVL.

This rearrangement joins TRBV6-5 to TRBJ2-1; D remains unclear. The CDR3 runs to 15 residues. The V end lost 2 bases, the J end lost 1 base, and 9 bases lay between the germline ends. The germline V gene has CDR1 MNHEY and CDR2 SVGAGI. The DNA for the CDR3 is TGTGCCAGCAGTTACCGACCGGAGTCCTACAATGAGCAGTTCTTC. It codes for CASSYRPESYNEQFF.

The J gene is TRBJ2-1, the V gene TRBV27, with TRBD1 matching 7 bases. The V gene's germline CDR1 is MNHEY and CDR2 SMNVEV (reference sequence). The junction had 8 bases not matched to a gene; V was cut back by 10 bases and J by 5 bases. The CDR3 has 13 residues. CDR3 loop: CATQGVAHNEQFF. The CDR3 coding sequence is TGTGCCACCCAGGGGGTTGCCCACAATGAGCAGTTCTTC.

V and J are TRBV12-5 and TRBJ1-1; 10 bases are a match to TRBD1. J gave up 4 bases and V 1 base, and 12 bases lay outside the gene matches. CDR1 and CDR2 from the germline V gene are LGHNT and FRNRAP. The CDR3 consists of 18 residues. DNA for the CDR3: TGTGCTAGTGGTTTGGCCGGGACAGGGGACCTAAAGAGCACTGAAGCTTTCTTT. This sequence encodes CASGLAGTGDLKSTEAFF.

On this clone: This sample also contains other DNA sequences that code for the same CDR3. The chain uses TRBV28 and TRBJ2-1; TRBD2 agrees at 9 bases. With V trimmed by 2 bases and J by 2 bases, 1 base remained unmatched. Germline loops: CDR1 MDHEN, CDR2 SYDVKM. This CDR3 is 15 amino acids long. In DNA, the CDR3 is TGTGCCAGCAGTTTAGGCGGGAGGGCCTACAATGAGCAGTTCTTC. The encoded protein is CASSLGGRAYNEQFF. The full variable domain, with the rest looked up from reference TRBV28 and TRBJ2-1, is DVKVTQSSRYLVKRTGEKVFLECVQDMDHENMFWYRQDPGLGLRLIYFSYDVKMKEKGDIPEGYSVSREKKERFSLILESASTNQTSMYLCASSLGGRAYNEQFFGPGTRLTVL.

The chain carries TRBV20-1 and TRBJ2-2; a possible D gene is TRBD1 (6 bases). The CDR3 has 11 residues. V shed 5 bases and J shed 6 bases, with 7 bases lying between them. Germline V gives CDR1 DFQATT, CDR2 SNEGSKA (reference sequence). CDR3 loop: CSAQGPGELFF. CDR3 nucleotides: TGCAGTGCTCAGGGGCCCGGGGAGCTGTTTTTT.

The chain couples TRBV7-3 to TRBJ2-7; D remains unclear. The CDR3 extends over 13 amino acids. Germline values: CDR1 SGHTA, CDR2 FQGTGA. V shed 5 bases and J shed 1 base, with 9 bases lying between them. The CDR3 bases are TGTGCCAGCAGCCCCCCCGAGTCCTACGAGCAGTACTTC. Protein sequence: CASSPPESYEQYF.

The chain joins TRBV18 to TRBJ2-6; TRBD1 matches 9 bases. CDR1 is KGHSH and CDR2 is LQKENI in the germline V gene. The CDR3 has 17 amino acids. With 3 bases clipped from V and 4 bases from J, the junction kept 7 bases outside the gene matches. In nucleotides, the CDR3 is TGTGCCAGCTCACCCTCGGGACAGGGTGCGGGGGCCAACGTCCTGACTTTC. Translating it yields CASSPSGQGAGANVLTF.

This chain links TRBV5-1 with TRBJ1-2, with 7 bases that match TRBD1. The CDR3 length is 13 residues. J lost 2 bases, V lost 2 bases, and 0 bases had no gene match. Germline V gives CDR1 SGHRS, CDR2 YFSETQ. CDR3 in amino acids: CASSLGGNYGYTF. The CDR3 nucleotides read TGCGCCAGCAGCTTAGGGGGCAACTATGGCTACACCTTC.